This T cell receptor (beta chain) was captured in a study of lymphopenia after photon versus proton radiotherapy. To note about this clone: Its antigen is unidentified.

Measured with immunoSEQ multiplex PCR; TCRdb has only the in-frame clones, and not every one. The table includes about 29,000 clones, about 91% detected once. Study-wide points: After lymphocyte nadir, photon-treated repertoires showed oligoclonal expansion, especially CD8+ Temra. Under photons, naive T cells and diversity fell while effector/memory populations rose. Only patients who died were analyzed for survival; proton advantage is unproven.

Trimming removed 3 bases from V and 3 bases from J, with 12 bases in between. This CDR3 has 15 amino acids. CDR1 is KGHSH, CDR2 LQKENI, per germline. This specimen was peripheral blood, taken from a patient treated with proton-based radiotherapy. The clonotype originates from a woman aged 55-75 years with cholangiocarcinoma. Some clones in this sample may be carry-over from other donors' samples. The rearrangement uses TRBV18 and TRBJ1-3; D is ambiguous. CDR3 loop: CASSPQEGSGNTIYF. DNA of the CDR3: TGTGCCAGCTCACCTCAGGAGGGTAGTGGAAACACCATATATTTT.